There are many counts of the clone carrying this TCR beta chain. This entry belongs to a study of early T cells in non-severe SARS-CoV-2 infection. Germline CDR1 is WSHSY and CDR2 is SAAADI. This CDR3 is built from 14 residues. The J segment lost 6 bases and the V segment lost 1 base, leaving 6 bases of the junction unmatched. Each cDNA molecule carried a unique molecular identifier. TCRdb passed the 5' RACE reads through MiXCR, listing each CDR3 protein once. The sample shows about 83,000 distinct CDR3 sequences, roughly 10% of them seen only once. This TCR was sampled from an adult who was a healthcare worker with PCR-confirmed SARS-CoV-2 infection or an uninfected control (not recorded which). The input for sequencing was whole blood, taken at baseline. The chain uses TRBV10-2 and TRBJ2-7; 7 nucleotides line up with TRBD2. CDR3 region: CASSELRERGEQYF. For the CDR3, the DNA is TGCGCCAGCAGTGAGTTGCGGGAGCGTGGCGAGCAGTACTTC.